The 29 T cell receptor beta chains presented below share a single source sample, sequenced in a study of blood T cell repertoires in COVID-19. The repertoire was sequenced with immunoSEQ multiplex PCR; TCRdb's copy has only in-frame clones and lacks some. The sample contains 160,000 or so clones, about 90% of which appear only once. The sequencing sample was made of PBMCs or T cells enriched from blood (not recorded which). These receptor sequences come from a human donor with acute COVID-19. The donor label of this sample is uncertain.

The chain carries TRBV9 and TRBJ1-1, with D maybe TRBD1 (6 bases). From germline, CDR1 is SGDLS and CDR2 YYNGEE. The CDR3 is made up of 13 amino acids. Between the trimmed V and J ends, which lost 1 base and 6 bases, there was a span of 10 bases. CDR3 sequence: CASSVNRDAEAFF. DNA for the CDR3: TGTGCCAGCAGCGTAAACAGGGACGCTGAAGCTTTCTTT.

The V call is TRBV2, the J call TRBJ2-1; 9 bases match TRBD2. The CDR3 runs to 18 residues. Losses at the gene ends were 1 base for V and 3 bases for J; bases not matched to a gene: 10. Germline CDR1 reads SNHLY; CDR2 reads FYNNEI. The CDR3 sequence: CASSEDRPSGVYYNEQFF. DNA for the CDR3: TGTGCCAGCAGTGAAGATAGGCCTAGCGGGGTATACTACAATGAGCAGTTCTTC. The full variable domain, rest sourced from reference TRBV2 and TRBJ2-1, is EPEVTQTPSHQVTQMGQEVILRCVPISNHLYFYWYRQILGQKVEFLVSFYNNEISEKSEIFDDQFSVERPDGSNFTLKIRSTKLEDSAMYFCASSEDRPSGVYYNEQFFGPGTRLTVL.

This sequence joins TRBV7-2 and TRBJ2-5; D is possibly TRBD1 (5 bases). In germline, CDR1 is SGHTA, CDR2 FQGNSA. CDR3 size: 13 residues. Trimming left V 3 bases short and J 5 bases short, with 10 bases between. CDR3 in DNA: TGTGCCAGCAGCTTTCCAGGGAAGGAGACCCAGTACTTC. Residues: CASSFPGKETQYF.

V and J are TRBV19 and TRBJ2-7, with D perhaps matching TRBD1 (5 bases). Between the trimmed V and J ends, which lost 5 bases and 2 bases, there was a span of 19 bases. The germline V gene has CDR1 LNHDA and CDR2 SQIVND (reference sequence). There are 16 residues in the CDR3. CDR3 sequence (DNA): TGTGCCAGTAGTCCCCCTCTCGCCGACAGTACCTACGAGCAGTACTTC. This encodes CASSPPLADSTYEQYF.

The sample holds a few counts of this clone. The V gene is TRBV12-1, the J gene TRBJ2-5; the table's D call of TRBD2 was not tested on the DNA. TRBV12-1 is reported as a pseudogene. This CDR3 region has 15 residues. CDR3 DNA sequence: TGTGCCAGCAGCTCCGCTAGCGGGGGGGCAGAGACCCAGTACTTC. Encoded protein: CASSSASGGAETQYF.

CDR3 amino acids: CASSFETGGDTQYF. The CDR3 nucleotides are TGTGCCAGCAGCTTCGAAACAGGGGGAGATACGCAGTATTTT. The chain recombines TRBV7-2 with TRBJ2-3; 8 bases map to TRBD1. This CDR3 spans 14 amino acids. Germline V gene data show CDR1 as SGHTA and CDR2 as FQGNSA. Trimming took 3 bases from V and 5 from J; bases not matched to a gene: 4.

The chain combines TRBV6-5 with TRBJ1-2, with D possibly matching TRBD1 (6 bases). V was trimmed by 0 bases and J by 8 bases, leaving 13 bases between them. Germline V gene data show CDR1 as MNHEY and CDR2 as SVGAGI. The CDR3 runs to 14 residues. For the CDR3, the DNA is TGTGCCAGCAGTTACTCGTTCCCAGGGGTCGGCTACACCTTC. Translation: CASSYSFPGVGYTF.

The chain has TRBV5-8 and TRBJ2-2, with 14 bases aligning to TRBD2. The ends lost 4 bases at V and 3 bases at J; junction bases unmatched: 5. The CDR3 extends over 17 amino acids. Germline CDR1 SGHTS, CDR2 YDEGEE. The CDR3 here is CASSTGLAGVHTGELFF. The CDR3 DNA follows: TGTGCCAGCAGCACGGGACTAGCGGGGGTCCACACCGGGGAGCTGTTTTTT. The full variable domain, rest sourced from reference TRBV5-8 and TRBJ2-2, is EAGVTQSPTHLIKTRGQQATLRCSPISGHTSVYWYQQALGLGLQFLLWYDEGEERNRGNFPPRFSGRQFPNYSSELNVNALELEDSALYLCASSTGLAGVHTGELFFGEGSRLTVL.

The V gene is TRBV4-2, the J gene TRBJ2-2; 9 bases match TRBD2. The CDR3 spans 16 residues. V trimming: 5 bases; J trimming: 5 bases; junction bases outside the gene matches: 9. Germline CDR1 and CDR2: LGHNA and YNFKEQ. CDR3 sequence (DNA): TGTGCCAGCAGCACCCGAAGCGGGGGGACAACCGGGGAGCTGTTTTTT. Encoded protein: CASSTRSGGTTGELFF.

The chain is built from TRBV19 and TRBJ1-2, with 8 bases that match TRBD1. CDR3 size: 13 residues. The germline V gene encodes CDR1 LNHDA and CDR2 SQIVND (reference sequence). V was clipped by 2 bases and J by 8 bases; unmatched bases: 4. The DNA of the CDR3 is TGTGCCAGTAGTATACAGGGGGCGCGGGGCTACACCTTC. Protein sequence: CASSIQGARGYTF.

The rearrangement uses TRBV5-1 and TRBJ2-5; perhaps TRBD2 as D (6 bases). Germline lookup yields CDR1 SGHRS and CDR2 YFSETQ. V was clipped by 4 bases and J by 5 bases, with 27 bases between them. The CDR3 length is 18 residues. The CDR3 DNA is TGCGCCAGCAGCCAACGCCCAGGCGGGGAACCCGAACGGGAGACCCAGTACTTC. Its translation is CASSQRPGGEPERETQYF.

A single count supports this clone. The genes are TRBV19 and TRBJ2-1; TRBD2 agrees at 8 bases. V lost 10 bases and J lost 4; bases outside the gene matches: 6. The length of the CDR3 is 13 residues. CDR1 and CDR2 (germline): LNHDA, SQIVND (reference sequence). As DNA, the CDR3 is TGTGCCACCGGGGGGGGGACATACAATGAGCAGTTCTTC. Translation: CATGGGTYNEQFF.

Here the CDR3 reads CARSLVLKTQGDTEAFF. DNA of the CDR3: TGTGCCAGAAGCCTGGTGTTGAAGACTCAGGGCGACACTGAAGCTTTCTTT. The V call is TRBV5-3, the J call TRBJ1-1; D is possibly TRBD1 (5 bases). TRBV5-3 has ORF status, its function being uncertain. V lost 4 bases, J lost 3 bases, and 22 bases lay in between. The CDR3 runs to 17 residues.

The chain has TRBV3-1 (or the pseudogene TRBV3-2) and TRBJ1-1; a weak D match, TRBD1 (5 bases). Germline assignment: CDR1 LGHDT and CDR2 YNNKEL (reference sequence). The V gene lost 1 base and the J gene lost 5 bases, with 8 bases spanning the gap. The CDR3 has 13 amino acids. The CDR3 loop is CASSQGTPTEAFF. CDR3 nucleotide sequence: TGTGCCAGCAGCCAAGGGACACCTACTGAAGCTTTCTTT.

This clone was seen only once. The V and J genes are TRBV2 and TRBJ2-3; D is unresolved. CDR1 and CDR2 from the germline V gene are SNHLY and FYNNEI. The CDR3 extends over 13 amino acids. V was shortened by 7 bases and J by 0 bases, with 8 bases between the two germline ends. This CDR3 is CASTSPSTDTQYF. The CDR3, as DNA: TGTGCCAGCACTTCCCCCAGCACAGATACGCAGTATTTT.

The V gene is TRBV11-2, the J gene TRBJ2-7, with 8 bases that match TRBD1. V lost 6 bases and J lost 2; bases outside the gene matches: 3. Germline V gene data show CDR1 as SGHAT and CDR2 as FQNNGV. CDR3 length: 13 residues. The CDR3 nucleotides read TGTGCCAGCAGTAGGGGACAGGCCTACGAGCAGTACTTC. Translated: CASSRGQAYEQYF.

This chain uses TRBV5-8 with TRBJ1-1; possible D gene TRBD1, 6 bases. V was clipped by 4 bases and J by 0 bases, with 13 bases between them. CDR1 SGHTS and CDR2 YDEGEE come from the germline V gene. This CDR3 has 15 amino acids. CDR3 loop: CASSLAGTLNTEAFF. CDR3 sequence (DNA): TGTGCCAGCAGCCTGGCCGGGACATTGAACACTGAAGCTTTCTTT.

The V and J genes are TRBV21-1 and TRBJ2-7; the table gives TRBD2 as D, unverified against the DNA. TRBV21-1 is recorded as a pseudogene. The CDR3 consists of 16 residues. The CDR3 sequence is CASSKDTRDSAYEQYF. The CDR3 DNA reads TGTGCCAGCAGCAAAGATACGAGGGATTCTGCCTACGAGCAGTACTTC.

The CDR3 sequence: CASSEVGGATDTQYF. CDR3 nucleotide sequence: TGTGCCAGCAGTGAAGTGGGGGGAGCCACAGATACGCAGTATTTT. The chain links TRBV2 to TRBJ2-3; a possible D gene is TRBD2 (6 bases). The V and J ends lost 1 base and 2 bases respectively, with 10 bases between them. This CDR3 region has 15 residues. CDR1 SNHLY and CDR2 FYNNEI come from the germline V gene.

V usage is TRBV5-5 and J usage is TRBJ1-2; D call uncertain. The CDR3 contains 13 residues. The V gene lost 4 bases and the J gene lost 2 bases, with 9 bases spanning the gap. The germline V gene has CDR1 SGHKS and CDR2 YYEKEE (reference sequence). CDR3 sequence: CASSRRGNYGYTF. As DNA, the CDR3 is TGTGCCAGCAGCCGACGAGGGAACTATGGCTACACCTTC.

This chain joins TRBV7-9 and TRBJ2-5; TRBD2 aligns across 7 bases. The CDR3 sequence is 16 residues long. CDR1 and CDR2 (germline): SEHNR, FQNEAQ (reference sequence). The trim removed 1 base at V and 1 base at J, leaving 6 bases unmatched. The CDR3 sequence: CASSLGRGGVQETQYF. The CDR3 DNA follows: TGTGCCAGCAGCTTAGGACGCGGGGGTGTCCAAGAGACCCAGTACTTC. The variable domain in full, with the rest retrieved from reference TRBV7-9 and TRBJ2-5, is DTGVSQNPRHKITKRGQNVTFRCDPISEHNRLYWYRQTLGQGPEFLTYFQNEAQLEKSRLLSDRFSAERPKGSFSTLEIQRTEQGDSAMYLCASSLGRGGVQETQYFGPGTRLLVL.

CDR3 nucleotide sequence: TGTGCCAGCAGCCAAGCCTTGACAGCCCAGTACTTC. Amino acids: CASSQALTAQYF. The chain is built from TRBV14 and TRBJ2-7, with D perhaps TRBD1 (5 bases). Germline V gene data show CDR1 as SGHDN and CDR2 as FVKESK. Trimming removed 1 base at V and 10 bases at J, with 11 bases between. The CDR3 consists of 12 residues.

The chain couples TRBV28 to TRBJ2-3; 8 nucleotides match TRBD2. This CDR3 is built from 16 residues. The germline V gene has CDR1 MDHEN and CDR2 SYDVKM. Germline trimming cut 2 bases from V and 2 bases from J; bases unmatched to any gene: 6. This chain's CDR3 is CASSLPSGGITDTQYF. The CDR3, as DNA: TGTGCCAGCAGTTTACCCAGCGGGGGAATCACAGATACGCAGTATTTT.

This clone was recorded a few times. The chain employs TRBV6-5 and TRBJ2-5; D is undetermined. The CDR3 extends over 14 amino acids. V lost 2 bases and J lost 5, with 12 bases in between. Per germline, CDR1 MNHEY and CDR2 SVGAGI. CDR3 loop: CASSYAPQAETQYF. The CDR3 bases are TGTGCCAGCAGTTACGCCCCCCAGGCCGAGACCCAGTACTTC.

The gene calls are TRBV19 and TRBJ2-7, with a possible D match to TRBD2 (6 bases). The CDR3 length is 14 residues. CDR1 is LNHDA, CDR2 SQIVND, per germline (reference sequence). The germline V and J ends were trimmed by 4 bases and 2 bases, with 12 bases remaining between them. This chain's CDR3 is CASSTTSIPYEQYF. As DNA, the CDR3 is TGTGCCAGTAGTACCACTAGCATTCCCTACGAGCAGTACTTC.

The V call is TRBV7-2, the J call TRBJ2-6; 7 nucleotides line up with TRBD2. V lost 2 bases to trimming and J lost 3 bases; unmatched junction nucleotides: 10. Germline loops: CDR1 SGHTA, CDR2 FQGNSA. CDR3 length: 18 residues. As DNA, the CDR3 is TGTGCCAGCAGCTTATATCCAACGGGGGGAAGTGGGGCCAACGTCCTGACTTTC. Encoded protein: CASSLYPTGGSGANVLTF. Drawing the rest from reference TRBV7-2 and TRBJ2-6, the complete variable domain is GAGVSQSPSNKVTEKGKDVELRCDPISGHTALYWYRQSLGQGLEFLIYFQGNSAPDKSGLPSDRFSAERTGGSVSTLTIQRTQQEDSAVYLCASSLYPTGGSGANVLTFGAGSRLTVL.

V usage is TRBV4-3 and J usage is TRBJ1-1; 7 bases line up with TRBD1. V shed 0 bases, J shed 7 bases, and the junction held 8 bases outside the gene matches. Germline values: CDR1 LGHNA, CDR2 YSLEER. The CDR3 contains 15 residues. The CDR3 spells CASSQDIATGSEAFF. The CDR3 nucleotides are TGCGCCAGCAGCCAAGATATCGCGACAGGGAGTGAAGCTTTCTTT.

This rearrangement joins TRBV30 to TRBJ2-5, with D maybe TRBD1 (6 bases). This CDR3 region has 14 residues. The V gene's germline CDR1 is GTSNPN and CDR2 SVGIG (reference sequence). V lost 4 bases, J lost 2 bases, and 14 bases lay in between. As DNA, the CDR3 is TGTGCCTGGACAAGGGGGACATTTCAAGAGACCCAGTACTTC. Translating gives CAWTRGTFQETQYF.

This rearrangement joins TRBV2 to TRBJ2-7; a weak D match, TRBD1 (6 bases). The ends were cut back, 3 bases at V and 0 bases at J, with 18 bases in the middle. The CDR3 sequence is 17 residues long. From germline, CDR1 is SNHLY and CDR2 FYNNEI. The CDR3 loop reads CASSEGFAGDSSYEQYF. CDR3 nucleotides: TGTGCCAGCAGTGAGGGATTCGCAGGGGATAGCTCCTACGAGCAGTACTTC.